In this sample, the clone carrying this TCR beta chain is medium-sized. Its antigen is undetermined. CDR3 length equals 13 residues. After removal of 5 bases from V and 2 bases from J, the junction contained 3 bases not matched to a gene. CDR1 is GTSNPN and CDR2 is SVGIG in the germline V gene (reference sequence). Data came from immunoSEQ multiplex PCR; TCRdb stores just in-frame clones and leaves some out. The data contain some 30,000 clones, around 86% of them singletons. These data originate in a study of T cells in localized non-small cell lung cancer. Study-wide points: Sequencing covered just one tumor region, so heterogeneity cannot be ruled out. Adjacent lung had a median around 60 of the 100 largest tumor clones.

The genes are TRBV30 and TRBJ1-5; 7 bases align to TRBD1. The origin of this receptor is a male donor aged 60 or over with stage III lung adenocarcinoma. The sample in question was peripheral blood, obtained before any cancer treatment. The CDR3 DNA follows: TGTGCCTGGGCGGGGACAGGCAATCAGCCCCAGCATTTT. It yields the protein CAWAGTGNQPQHF.